This T cell receptor (beta chain) originates from a study of shared clonotypes between healthy human individuals. Study-wide findings and caveats: Larger estimated richness was generally recorded for naive subsets relative to memory subsets.

Recent vaccinations or acute infections were absent in the healthy HIV-negative adult donors. CD45RA+ naive and CD45RA-negative memory subsets were separated from CD4+ cells. About this clone: Antigen: not known.

Clones were read by immunoSEQ multiplex PCR, and TCRdb kept only the in-frame ones, dropping some. The sample has about 1.5 million clones; roughly 97% are singletons. This clonotype was sampled from a man under 40 in good health. Material: naive CD4+ T cells sorted from blood. Subset noted: CD45RA+ positively selected.

The CDR3 sequence is CASSGSYAWREGLDTQYF. Here the CDR3 DNA reads TGTGCCAGCAGCGGCAGCTACGCTTGGCGGGAGGGACTAGATACGCAGTATTTT. The rearrangement joins TRBV7-9 to TRBJ2-3, with TRBD2 identical over 9 bases. CDR1 SEHNR and CDR2 FQNEAQ come from the germline V gene (reference sequence). Trimming removed 5 bases from V and 5 bases from J; junction bases left unmatched: 17. This CDR3 comprises 18 residues.